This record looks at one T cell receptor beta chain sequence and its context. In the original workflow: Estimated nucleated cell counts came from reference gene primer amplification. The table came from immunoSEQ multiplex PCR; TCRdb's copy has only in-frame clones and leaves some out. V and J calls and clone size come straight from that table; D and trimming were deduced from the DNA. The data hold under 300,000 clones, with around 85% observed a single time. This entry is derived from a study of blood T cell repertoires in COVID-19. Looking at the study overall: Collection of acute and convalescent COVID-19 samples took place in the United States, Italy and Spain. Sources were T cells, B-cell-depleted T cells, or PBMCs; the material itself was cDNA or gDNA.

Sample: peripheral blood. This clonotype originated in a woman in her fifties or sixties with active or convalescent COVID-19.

CDR3: CASWWREGRNEQFF. CDR3 sequence (DNA): TGCGCCAGTTGGTGGCGGGAGGGCCGCAATGAGCAGTTCTTC. This chain joins TRBV10-1 and TRBJ2-1, with TRBD2 matching over 9 bases. Trimming took 9 bases from V and 6 from J; bases not matched to a gene: 9. Germline assignment: CDR1 WNHNN and CDR2 SYGVQD (reference sequence). The CDR3 covers 14 residues.